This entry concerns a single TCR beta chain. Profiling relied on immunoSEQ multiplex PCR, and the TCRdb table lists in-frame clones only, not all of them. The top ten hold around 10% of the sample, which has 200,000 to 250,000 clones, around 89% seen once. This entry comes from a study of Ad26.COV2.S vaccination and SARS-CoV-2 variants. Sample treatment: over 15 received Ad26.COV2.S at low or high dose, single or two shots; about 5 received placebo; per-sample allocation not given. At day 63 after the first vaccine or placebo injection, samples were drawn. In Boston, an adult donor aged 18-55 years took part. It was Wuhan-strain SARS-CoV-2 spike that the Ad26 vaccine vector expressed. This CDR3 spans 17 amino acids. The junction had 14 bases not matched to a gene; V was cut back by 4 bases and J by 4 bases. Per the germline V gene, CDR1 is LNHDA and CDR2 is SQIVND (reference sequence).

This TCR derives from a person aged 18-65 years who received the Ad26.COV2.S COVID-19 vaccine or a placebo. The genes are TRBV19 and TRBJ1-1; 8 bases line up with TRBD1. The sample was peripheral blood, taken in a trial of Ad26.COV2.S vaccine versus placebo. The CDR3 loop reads CASSTPGQGGGGTEAFF. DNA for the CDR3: TGTGCCAGTAGTACCCCTGGACAGGGCGGCGGGGGCACTGAAGCTTTCTTT.